The 3 T cell receptor beta chains reported below all come from one sample, sequenced in a study of blood T cell repertoires in COVID-19. Profiling relied on immunoSEQ multiplex PCR, and the TCRdb table lists in-frame clones only, not all of them. The sample shows over 30,000 clones, roughly four fifths of them seen only once. The sample was peripheral blood. These receptors came from an older man with active or convalescent COVID-19.

This chain links TRBV9 with TRBJ2-7; 7 positions agree with TRBD2. The CDR3 sequence is 13 residues long. Germline loops: CDR1 SGDLS, CDR2 YYNGEE. The J segment lost 6 bases and the V segment lost 3 bases, leaving 6 bases of the junction unmatched. CDR3 coding DNA: TGTGCCAGCAGCGGAGGACTAGTGGGCGAGCAGTACTTC. Its protein is CASSGGLVGEQYF.

The DNA of the CDR3 is TGCGCCAGCAGGAATGGGGTCGCAGGGGGCAATGAGCAGTTCTTC. It yields the protein CASRNGVAGGNEQFF. The V gene is TRBV5-1, the J gene TRBJ2-1, with TRBD1 identical over 7 bases. Germline CDR1 and CDR2: SGHRS and YFSETQ. This CDR3 has 15 amino acids. V shed 5 bases, J shed 6 bases, and the junction held 11 bases outside the gene matches.

This clone was found a few times. DNA of the CDR3: TGTGCCAGCAGAACTACCCTGGGGGGTCATTCACCCCTCCACTTT. As protein: CASRTTLGGHSPLHF. This chain connects TRBV6-6 to TRBJ1-6, with a possible D match to TRBD1 (5 bases). The CDR3 contains 15 residues. V was clipped by 6 bases and J by 8 bases, with 17 bases between them. Germline CDR1 is MNHNY and CDR2 is SVGAGI (reference sequence).